Following are 30 T cell receptor beta chains from one sample sequenced in a study of T cell changes during pregnancy in multiple sclerosis. Generated by immunoSEQ multiplex PCR, the TCRdb table keeps only in-frame clones and is missing some. The profile shows approximately 92,000 clones, more than 85% of them singletons. Material: peripheral blood, obtained in the first trimester of pregnancy. The receptors shown here come from a female donor with multiple sclerosis, enrolled in a pregnancy study.

The chain has TRBV30 and TRBJ2-1; D ambiguous. The CDR3 has 13 amino acids. Germline V CDR1 and CDR2: GTSNPN, SVGIG (reference sequence). V gave up 5 bases and J gave up 2 bases, with 10 bases separating them. The CDR3 DNA reads TGTGCCTGGTCCGCCCAGGCCTACAATGAGCAGTTCTTC. This sequence encodes CAWSAQAYNEQFF.

This clone was detected only a few times. The gene calls are TRBV19 and TRBJ1-1, with a tentative D call TRBD1 (5 bases). The CDR3 length is 14 residues. In germline, CDR1 is LNHDA, CDR2 SQIVND (reference sequence). Trimming cost V 5 bases and J 3 bases, with 13 bases left between them. The CDR3 DNA is TGTGCCAGTAGTCCACCAGGGCTTTACACTGAAGCTTTCTTT. Residues: CASSPPGLYTEAFF.

The chain has TRBV5-8 and TRBJ2-7, with 13 nucleotides matching TRBD2. The CDR3 is 18 amino acids. The germline V gene has CDR1 SGHTS and CDR2 YDEGEE. Trimming cost V 4 bases and J 3 bases; bases outside gene matches: 13. As DNA, the CDR3 is TGTGCCAGCAGCCCCCGCCAAACACTAGCGGGAGGGCTCTACGAGCAGTACTTC. This encodes CASSPRQTLAGGLYEQYF.

This clone was observed a single time. V and J are TRBV30 and TRBJ2-7, with D hard to call. Germline V gene lookup returns CDR1 GTSNPN and CDR2 SVGIG (reference sequence). The CDR3 is 14 amino acids. The V gene lost 0 bases and the J gene lost 3 bases, with 12 bases spanning the gap. The CDR3 here is CAWSVQPGNYEQYF. CDR3 DNA: TGTGCCTGGAGTGTACAACCAGGTAACTACGAGCAGTACTTC.

The chain joins TRBV15 to TRBJ1-4; a possible D gene is TRBD1 (5 bases). Germline V gene data show CDR1 as LNHNV and CDR2 as YYDKDF (reference sequence). V lost 3 bases to trimming and J lost 3 bases, with 5 bases between them. This CDR3 is 13 amino acids long. CDR3 sequence (DNA): TGTGCCACCAGCAGCAGGGCTAATGAAAAACTGTTTTTT. The encoded protein is CATSSRANEKLFF.

This chain joins TRBV5-4 and TRBJ2-1, with 13 bases aligning to TRBD2. J gave up 7 bases and V 6 bases, and 7 bases lay outside the gene matches. Germline-derived CDR1 and CDR2 are SGHNT and YYREEE (reference sequence). CDR3 length: 15 residues. The CDR3 region is CASNYRTSGRNEQFF. CDR3 coding DNA: TGTGCCAGCAACTATCGGACTAGCGGGAGAAATGAGCAGTTCTTC.

The chain carries TRBV5-4 and TRBJ2-1, with TRBD1 matching 11 bases. The junction had 17 bases not matched to a gene; V was cut back by 4 bases and J by 11 bases. The germline V gene has CDR1 SGHNT and CDR2 YYREEE (reference sequence). CDR3 length: 17 amino acids. CDR3 loop: CASSLGQGAPENQKQFF. The DNA for the CDR3 is TGTGCCAGCAGCCTCGGACAGGGGGCGCCGGAAAACCAAAAGCAGTTCTTC.

V is TRBV4-1 and J is TRBJ2-3; D may be TRBD2 (7 bases). V lost 8 bases and J 2 bases, leaving 14 bases between the germline ends. The germline gives CDR1 MGHRA, CDR2 YSYEKL. The CDR3 covers 14 residues. The CDR3 protein is CASGRGGVTDTQYF. CDR3 coding DNA: TGCGCCAGCGGCCGAGGGGGGGTCACAGATACGCAGTATTTT.

This clone was detected a few times. This chain joins TRBV19 and TRBJ1-2, with D tentatively TRBD1 (6 bases). V shed 5 bases and J shed 2 bases, with 18 bases lying between them. Germline V gene sequence: CDR1 LNHDA, CDR2 SQIVND (reference sequence). CDR3 size: 16 residues. CDR3 DNA sequence: TGTGCCAGTAGTCTAGCAGGGGAGAGATGGAACTATGGCTACACCTTC. Translation gives CASSLAGERWNYGYTF.

The gene calls are TRBV7-2 and TRBJ1-4; 8 bases match TRBD1. Germline V gene sequence: CDR1 SGHTA, CDR2 FQGNSA. V dropped 0 bases and J dropped 8; count of bases not matched to a gene: 2. This CDR3 comprises 14 residues. CDR3 in DNA: TGTGCCAGCAGCTTAGCCAGGGGGCAGGAAAAACTGTTTTTT. Translated, it gives CASSLARGQEKLFF.

This CDR3 reads CASRRLWGGANNEQFF. CDR3 coding DNA: TGTGCCAGCAGACGCTTATGGGGCGGGGCTAACAATGAGCAGTTCTTC. The chain links TRBV28 to TRBJ2-1, with a possible D match to TRBD2 (6 bases). The V gene's germline CDR1 is MDHEN and CDR2 SYDVKM. V lost 6 bases and J 5 bases, leaving 20 bases between the germline ends. The CDR3 length is 16 residues.

The rearrangement joins TRBV11-3 to TRBJ2-5, with TRBD1 identical over 9 bases. J lost 4 bases, V lost 5 bases, and 5 bases had no gene match. The CDR3 has 14 amino acids. Germline CDR1 SGHNT, CDR2 YENEEA. CDR3 coding DNA: TGTGCCAGCAGCCCGGGACAGGGTTTAGAGACCCAGTACTTC. Residues: CASSPGQGLETQYF.

About this clone: The junction differs from germline at one of its ends, possibly a read error. The gene calls are TRBV19 and TRBJ2-7; 9 positions agree with TRBD1. Germline lookup yields CDR1 LNHDA and CDR2 SQIVND (reference sequence). The CDR3 length is 12 residues. This CDR3 reads CASSIGGQGISF. Written as DNA, the CDR3 is TGTGCCAGTAGTATAGGGGGACAGGGTATCAGCTTC.

This chain joins TRBV18 and TRBJ2-7; a possible D gene is TRBD1 (5 bases). V dropped 5 bases and J dropped 2 bases, with 7 bases sitting between them. CDR3 length equals 12 residues. Germline V gene lookup returns CDR1 KGHSH and CDR2 LQKENI. CDR3 sequence (DNA): TGTGCCAGCTCAACGGACACCTACGAGCAGTACTTC. Translated: CASSTDTYEQYF.

The J gene is TRBJ2-7, the V gene TRBV9; 9 bases line up with TRBD1. Germline V gives CDR1 SGDLS, CDR2 YYNGEE. V trimming: 4 bases; J trimming: 7 bases; junction bases outside the gene matches: 9. CDR3 size: 14 residues. The CDR3 loop reads CASSSQGALGEQYF. The CDR3 DNA reads as TGTGCCAGCAGCTCACAGGGGGCTCTTGGAGAGCAGTACTTC.

The rearrangement uses TRBV6-1 and TRBJ2-3, with D uncertain. CDR3 length equals 11 residues. V was pared by 6 bases and J by 8 bases, with 9 bases between. The germline V gene has CDR1 MNHNS and CDR2 SASEGT. The CDR3 sequence is CASRSPGTQYF. The DNA of the CDR3 is TGTGCCAGCAGATCTCCGGGTACGCAGTATTTT.

The rearrangement links TRBV7-8 to TRBJ2-3, with TRBD2 matching 8 bases. The CDR3 sequence is 16 residues long. Trimming at V came to 1 base and at J to 4 bases, leaving 7 bases not matched to a gene. Germline V gives CDR1 SGHVS, CDR2 FQNEAQ. The CDR3 is CASSLGAGGASDTQYF. The CDR3 DNA sequence: TGTGCCAGCAGCTTAGGGGCGGGAGGTGCATCAGATACGCAGTATTTT.

This clone is a singleton in its sample. The chain combines TRBV6-5 with TRBJ2-2, with D possibly being TRBD1 (6 bases). This CDR3 region has 14 residues. V was trimmed by 8 bases and J by 0 bases, leaving 10 bases between them. Germline CDR1 MNHEY, CDR2 SVGAGI. The CDR3, as DNA: TGTGCCAGCCTGAAGGGGGCGAACACCGGGGAGCTGTTTTTT. Protein sequence: CASLKGANTGELFF.

The chain uses TRBV9 and TRBJ2-5; maybe TRBD2 (6 bases). Trimming removed 4 bases at V and 2 bases at J, with 15 bases between. CDR1 and CDR2 from the germline V gene are SGDLS and YYNGEE. This CDR3 comprises 15 residues. CDR3 sequence: CASSLPGAGQETQYF. As DNA, the CDR3 is TGTGCCAGCAGCCTCCCCGGGGCGGGGCAAGAGACCCAGTACTTC.

J is TRBJ2-7 and V is TRBV6-1, with TRBD1 matching over 8 bases. The length of the CDR3 is 14 residues. V gave up 4 bases and J gave up 4 bases; unmatched junction bases: 6. From germline, CDR1 is MNHNS and CDR2 SASEGT. The CDR3 loop is CASSVRDRRYEQYF. The DNA of the CDR3 is TGTGCCAGCAGTGTCCGGGACAGGAGGTACGAGCAGTACTTC.

The chain carries TRBV7-9 and TRBJ2-7, with TRBD2 as a possible D gene (6 bases). The CDR3 has 18 residues. CDR1 is SEHNR and CDR2 is FQNEAQ in the germline V gene (reference sequence). Trimming removed 4 bases from V and 0 bases from J, with 22 bases in between. The CDR3 loop is CASSSLAGPGGISYEQYF. In DNA form, the CDR3 reads TGTGCCAGCAGCTCTCTCGCTGGGCCGGGCGGGATCTCCTACGAGCAGTACTTC.

In DNA form, the CDR3 reads TGTGCCAGCTCACCCCCGGGACAGCTTAATGAAAAACTGTTTTTT. It encodes CASSPPGQLNEKLFF. The chain combines TRBV18 with TRBJ1-4; 7 nucleotides line up with TRBD1. Germline CDR1 reads KGHSH; CDR2 reads LQKENI. The CDR3 extends over 15 amino acids. V trimming: 3 bases; J trimming: 4 bases; junction bases outside the gene matches: 5.

The J gene is TRBJ2-3, the V gene TRBV5-1; 9 bases are a match to TRBD1. The CDR3 runs 17 residues. Germline CDR1 and CDR2: SGHRS and YFSETQ. Losses at the gene ends were 0 bases for V and 3 bases for J; bases not matched to a gene: 8. The DNA for the CDR3 is TGCGCCAGCAGCTTGGGTTCTTGGACAGGGGCGACAGATACGCAGTATTTT. This gives the protein CASSLGSWTGATDTQYF.

The chain couples TRBV9 to TRBJ2-7; a possible D gene is TRBD2 (5 bases). This CDR3 contains 16 residues. CDR1 SGDLS and CDR2 YYNGEE come from the germline V gene. Trimming stripped 0 bases from V and 4 bases from J, with 17 bases between. The CDR3 reads CASSVGKEESAYEQYF. CDR3 DNA: TGTGCCAGCAGCGTAGGGAAGGAGGAGTCGGCTTACGAGCAGTACTTC.

CDR3 region: CASSAGLTSTDTQYF. CDR3 DNA: TGTGCCAGCAGCGCCGGACTAACGAGCACAGATACGCAGTATTTT. V gene TRBV9 combines with J gene TRBJ2-3; weak D call: TRBD2 (6 bases). There are 15 residues in the CDR3. Germline CDR1 is SGDLS and CDR2 is YYNGEE. V lost 3 bases and J lost 0, with 11 bases in between.

This clone was picked up one time. The V and J genes are TRBV18 and TRBJ1-5; tentatively, D is TRBD1 (5 bases). Germline V gene lookup returns CDR1 KGHSH and CDR2 LQKENI. V lost 6 bases, J lost 4 bases, and 13 bases lay in between. This CDR3 has 14 residues. The CDR3 loop reads CASSSQGTNQPQHF. The DNA of the CDR3 is TGTGCCAGCTCGAGCCAGGGTACAAATCAGCCCCAGCATTTT.

The V and J genes are TRBV18 and TRBJ2-7, with 9 bases aligning to TRBD2. The germline V gene encodes CDR1 KGHSH and CDR2 LQKENI. The CDR3 has 15 residues. V was pared by 2 bases and J by 2 bases, with 4 bases of the junction left unmatched. The CDR3 nucleotides are TGTGCCAGCTCACCAGTGACTAGCGGAACCTACGAGCAGTACTTC. Translation: CASSPVTSGTYEQYF.

The chain joins TRBV18 to TRBJ2-3, with 7 positions matching TRBD1. CDR3 length: 14 residues. The germline V gene encodes CDR1 KGHSH and CDR2 LQKENI. The V gene end was trimmed by 2 bases and the J gene end by 6 bases; junction bases not matched to a gene: 5. CDR3 DNA sequence: TGTGCCAGCTCACCAGAGGGGGCGCGGGATACGCAGTATTTT. It is translated as CASSPEGARDTQYF. The full variable domain, with the rest looked up from reference TRBV18 and TRBJ2-3, is NAGVMQNPRHLVRRRGQEARLRCSPMKGHSHVYWYRQLPEEGLKFMVYLQKENIIDESGMPKERFSAEFPKEGPSILRIQQVVRGDSAAYFCASSPEGARDTQYFGPGTRLTVL.

This rearrangement joins TRBV18 to TRBJ2-5; TRBD1 agrees at 7 bases. V dropped 3 bases and J dropped 3; count of bases not matched to a gene: 4. The CDR3 contains 14 residues. CDR1 KGHSH and CDR2 LQKENI come from the germline V gene. CDR3 in DNA: TGTGCCAGCTCACCGTCTACAGGGGAAGAGACCCAGTACTTC. It codes for CASSPSTGEETQYF.

The V gene is TRBV11-3, the J gene TRBJ2-5; weak D call: TRBD2 (6 bases). V lost 5 bases and J 7 bases, leaving 14 bases between the germline ends. Germline V gene data show CDR1 as SGHNT and CDR2 as YENEEA. The CDR3 has 13 residues. CDR3 DNA: TGTGCCAGCAGCCAATTTCACGGGGGGACCCAGTACTTC. Its translation: CASSQFHGGTQYF.